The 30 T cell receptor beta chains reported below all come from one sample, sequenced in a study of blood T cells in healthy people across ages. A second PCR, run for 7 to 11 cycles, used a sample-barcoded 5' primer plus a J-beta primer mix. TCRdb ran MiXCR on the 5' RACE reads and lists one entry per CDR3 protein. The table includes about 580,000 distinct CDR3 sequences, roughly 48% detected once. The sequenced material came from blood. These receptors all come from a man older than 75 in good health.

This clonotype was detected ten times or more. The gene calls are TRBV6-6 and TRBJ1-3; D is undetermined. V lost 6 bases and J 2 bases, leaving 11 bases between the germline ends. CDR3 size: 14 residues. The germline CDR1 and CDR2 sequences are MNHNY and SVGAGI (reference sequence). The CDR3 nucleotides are TGTGCCAGCAGCGCGTCAGGAACTGGAAACACCATATATTTT. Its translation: CASSASGTGNTIYF.

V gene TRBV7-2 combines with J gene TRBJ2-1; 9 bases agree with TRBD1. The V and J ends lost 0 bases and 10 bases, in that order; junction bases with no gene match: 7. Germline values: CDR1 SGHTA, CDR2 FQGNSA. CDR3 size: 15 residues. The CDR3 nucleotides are TGTGCCAGCAGCTTAGCGGGGGACAGGGTGGGCGAGCAGTTCTTC. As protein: CASSLAGDRVGEQFF.

The CDR3 DNA is TGTGCCAGCAGCTTGTGGGGGAGAGGAAACACCATATATTTT. Protein sequence: CASSLWGRGNTIYF. The chain joins TRBV5-6 to TRBJ1-3; D possibly corresponds to TRBD1 (5 bases). V was shortened by 1 base and J by 4 bases, with 9 bases between the two germline ends. The CDR3 contains 14 residues. The germline CDR1 and CDR2 sequences are SGHDT and YYEEEE.

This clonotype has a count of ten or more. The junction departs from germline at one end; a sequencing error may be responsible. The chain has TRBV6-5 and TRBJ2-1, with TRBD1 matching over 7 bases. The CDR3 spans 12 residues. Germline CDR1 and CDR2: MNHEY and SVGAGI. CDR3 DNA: TGCGCGACGGTCGGGACAGCCAATGAGCAGTTCTTC. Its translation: CATVGTANEQFF.

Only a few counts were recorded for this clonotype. This CDR3 reads CASSVGAGSTDTQYF. As DNA, the CDR3 is TGTGCCAGCAGCGTAGGGGCGGGTTCGACAGATACGCAGTATTTT. The V and J genes are TRBV9 and TRBJ2-3; perhaps TRBD2 as D (5 bases). CDR1 and CDR2 from the germline V gene are SGDLS and YYNGEE. Trimming took off 0 bases at V and 3 bases at J, with 11 bases between the two ends. This CDR3 region has 15 residues.

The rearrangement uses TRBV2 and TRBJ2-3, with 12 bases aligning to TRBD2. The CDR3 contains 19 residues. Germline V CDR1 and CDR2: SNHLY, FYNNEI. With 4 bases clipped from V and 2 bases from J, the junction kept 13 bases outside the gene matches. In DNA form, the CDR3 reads TGTGCCAGCAGTGCGGGAGGTTTAAGACTAGCGGGGGTCACAGATACGCAGTATTTT. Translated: CASSAGGLRLAGVTDTQYF.

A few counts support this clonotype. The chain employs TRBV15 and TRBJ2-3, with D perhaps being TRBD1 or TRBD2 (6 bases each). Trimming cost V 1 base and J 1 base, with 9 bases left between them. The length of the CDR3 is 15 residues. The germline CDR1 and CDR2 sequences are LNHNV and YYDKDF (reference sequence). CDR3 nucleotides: TGTGCCACCAGCAGAGGGGGGGCGGGCACAGATACGCAGTATTTT. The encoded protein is CATSRGGAGTDTQYF. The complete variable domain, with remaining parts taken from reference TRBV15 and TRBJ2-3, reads DAMVIQNPRYQVTQFGKPVTLSCSQTLNHNVMYWYQQKSSQAPKLLFHYYDKDFNNEADTPDNFQSRRPNTSFCFLDIRSPGLGDTAMYLCATSRGGAGTDTQYFGPGTRLTVL.

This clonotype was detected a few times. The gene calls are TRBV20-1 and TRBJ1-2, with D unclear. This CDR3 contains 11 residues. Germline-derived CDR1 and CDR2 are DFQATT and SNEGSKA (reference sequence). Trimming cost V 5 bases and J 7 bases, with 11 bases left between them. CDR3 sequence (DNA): TGCAGTGCTCTGGGGAGCAGTGGCTACACCTTC. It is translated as CSALGSSGYTF.

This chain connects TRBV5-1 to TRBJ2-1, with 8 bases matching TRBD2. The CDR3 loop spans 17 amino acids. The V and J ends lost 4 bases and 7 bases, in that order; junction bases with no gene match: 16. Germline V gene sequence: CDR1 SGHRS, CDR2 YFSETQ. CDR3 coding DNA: TGCGCCAGCAGCCCGGAACTAACGGGGGGGCCGGGGAATGAGCAGTTCTTC. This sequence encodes CASSPELTGGPGNEQFF.

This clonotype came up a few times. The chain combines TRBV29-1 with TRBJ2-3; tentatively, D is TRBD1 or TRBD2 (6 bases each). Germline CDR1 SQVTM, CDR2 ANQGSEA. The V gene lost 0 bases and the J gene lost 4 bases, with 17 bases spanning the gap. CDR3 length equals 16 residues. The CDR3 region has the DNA TGCAGCGTTGAAGAGGCCGTGGGGGGCCAGGCAGATACGCAGTATTTT. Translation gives CSVEEAVGGQADTQYF.

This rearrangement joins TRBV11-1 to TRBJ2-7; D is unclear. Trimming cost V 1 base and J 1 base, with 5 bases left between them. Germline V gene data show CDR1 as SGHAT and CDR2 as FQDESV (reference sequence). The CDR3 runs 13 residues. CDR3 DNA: TGTGCCAGCAGCTTAGGAGAGTCCTACGAGCAGTACTTC. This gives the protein CASSLGESYEQYF.

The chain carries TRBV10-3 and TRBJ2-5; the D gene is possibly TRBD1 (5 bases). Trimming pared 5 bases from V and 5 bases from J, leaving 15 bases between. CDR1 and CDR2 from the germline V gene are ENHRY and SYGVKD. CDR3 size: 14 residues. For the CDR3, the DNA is TGTGCCATCAGTCAGACAGCTGCCCTGGAGACCCAGTACTTC. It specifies CAISQTAALETQYF.

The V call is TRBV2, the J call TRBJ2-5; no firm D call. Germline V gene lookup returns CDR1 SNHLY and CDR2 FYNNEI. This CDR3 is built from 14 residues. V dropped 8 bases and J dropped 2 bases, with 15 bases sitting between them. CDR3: CASQPGTVQETQYF. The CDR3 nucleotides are TGTGCCAGCCAACCGGGCACAGTTCAAGAGACCCAGTACTTC.

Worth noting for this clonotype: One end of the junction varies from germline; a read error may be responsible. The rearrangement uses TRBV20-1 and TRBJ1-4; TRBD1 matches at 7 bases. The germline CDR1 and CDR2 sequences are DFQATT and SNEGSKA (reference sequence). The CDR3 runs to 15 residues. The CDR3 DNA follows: TGCAGTGCTACCGAGGGGGCCCAGGGTAATGAAAGACTGTTTTTT. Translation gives CSATEGAQGNERLFF.

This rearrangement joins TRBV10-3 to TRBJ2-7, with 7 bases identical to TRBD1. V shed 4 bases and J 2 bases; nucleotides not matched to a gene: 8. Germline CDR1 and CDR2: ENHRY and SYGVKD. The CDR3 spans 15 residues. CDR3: CAISGTGGSAYEQYF. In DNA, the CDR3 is TGTGCCATCAGTGGGACAGGAGGCAGCGCCTACGAGCAGTACTTC.

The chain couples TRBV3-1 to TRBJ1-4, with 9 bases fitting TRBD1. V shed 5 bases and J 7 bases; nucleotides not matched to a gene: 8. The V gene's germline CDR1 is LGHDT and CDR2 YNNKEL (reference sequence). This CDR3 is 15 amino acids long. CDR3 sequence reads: CASSGPGTGSEKLFF. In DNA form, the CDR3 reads TGTGCCAGCAGCGGTCCCGGGACAGGGTCTGAAAAACTGTTTTTT.

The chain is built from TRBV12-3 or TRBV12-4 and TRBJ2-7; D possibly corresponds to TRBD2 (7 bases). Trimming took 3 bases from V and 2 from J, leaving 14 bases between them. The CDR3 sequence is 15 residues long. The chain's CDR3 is CASSLGGTMTYEQYF. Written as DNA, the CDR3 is TGTGCCAGCAGTTTGGGGGGGACAATGACCTACGAGCAGTACTTC.

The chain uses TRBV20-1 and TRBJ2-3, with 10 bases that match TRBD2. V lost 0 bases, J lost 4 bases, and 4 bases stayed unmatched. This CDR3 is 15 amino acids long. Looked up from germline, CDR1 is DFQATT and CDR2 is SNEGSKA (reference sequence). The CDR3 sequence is CSAREPSGSSDTQYF. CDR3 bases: TGCAGTGCTAGAGAGCCTAGCGGGAGCTCAGATACGCAGTATTTT.

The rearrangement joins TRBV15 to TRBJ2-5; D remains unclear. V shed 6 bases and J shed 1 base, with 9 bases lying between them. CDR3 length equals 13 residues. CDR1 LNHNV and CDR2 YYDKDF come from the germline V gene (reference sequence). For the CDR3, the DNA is TGTGCCACCAGTTCGGACCCCCAAGAGACCCAGTACTTC. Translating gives CATSSDPQETQYF.

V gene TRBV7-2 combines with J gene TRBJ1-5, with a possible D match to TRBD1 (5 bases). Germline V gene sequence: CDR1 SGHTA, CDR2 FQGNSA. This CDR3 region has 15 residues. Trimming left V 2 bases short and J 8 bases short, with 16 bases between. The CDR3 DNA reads TGTGCCAGCAGCTTAATGTCAGGGTTCCAGGAGCCCCAGCATTTT. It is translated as CASSLMSGFQEPQHF. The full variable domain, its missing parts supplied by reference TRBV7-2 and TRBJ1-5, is GAGVSQSPSNKVTEKGKDVELRCDPISGHTALYWYRQSLGQGLEFLIYFQGNSAPDKSGLPSDRFSAERTGGSVSTLTIQRTQQEDSAVYLCASSLMSGFQEPQHFGDGTRLSIL.

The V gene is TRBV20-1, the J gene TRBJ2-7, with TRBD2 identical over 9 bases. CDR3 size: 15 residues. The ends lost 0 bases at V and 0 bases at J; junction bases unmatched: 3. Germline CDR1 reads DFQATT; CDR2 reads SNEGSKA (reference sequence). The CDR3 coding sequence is TGCAGTGCTAGAGATCTAGCGGGGACCTCCTACGAGCAGTACTTC. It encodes CSARDLAGTSYEQYF.

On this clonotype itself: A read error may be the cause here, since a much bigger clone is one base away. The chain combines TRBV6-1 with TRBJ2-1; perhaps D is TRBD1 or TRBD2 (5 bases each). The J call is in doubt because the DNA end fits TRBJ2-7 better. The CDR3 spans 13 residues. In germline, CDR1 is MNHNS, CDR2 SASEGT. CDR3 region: CASSPTGLNEQYF. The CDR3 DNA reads TGTGCCAGCAGCCCGACGGGGCTTAATGAGCAGTACTTC.

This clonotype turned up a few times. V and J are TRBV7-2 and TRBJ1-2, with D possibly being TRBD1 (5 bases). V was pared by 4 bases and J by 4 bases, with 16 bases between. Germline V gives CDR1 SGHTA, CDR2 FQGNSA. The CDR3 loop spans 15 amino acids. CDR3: CASSSRSGGSYGYTF. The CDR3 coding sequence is TGTGCCAGCAGCTCCCGGTCTGGGGGATCCTATGGCTACACCTTC.

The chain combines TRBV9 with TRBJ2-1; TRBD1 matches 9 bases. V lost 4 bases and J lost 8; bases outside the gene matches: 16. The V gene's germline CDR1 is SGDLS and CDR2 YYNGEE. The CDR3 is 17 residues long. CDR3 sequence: CASSKKTAGQGHDEQFF. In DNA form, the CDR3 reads TGTGCCAGCAGCAAGAAGACCGCGGGACAGGGTCACGATGAGCAGTTCTTC.

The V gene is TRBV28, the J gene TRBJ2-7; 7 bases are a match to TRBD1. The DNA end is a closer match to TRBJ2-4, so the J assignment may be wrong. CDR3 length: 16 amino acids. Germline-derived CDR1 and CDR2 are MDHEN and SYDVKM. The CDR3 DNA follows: TGTGCCAGCATCCCTAGACAGGGTACAGCCAAAAACATTCAGTACTTC. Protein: CASIPRQGTAKNIQYF.

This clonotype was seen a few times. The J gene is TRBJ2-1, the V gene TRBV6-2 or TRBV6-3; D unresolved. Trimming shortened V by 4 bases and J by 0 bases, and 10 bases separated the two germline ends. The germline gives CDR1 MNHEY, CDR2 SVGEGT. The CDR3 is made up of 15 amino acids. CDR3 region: CASSSLPRSYNEQFF. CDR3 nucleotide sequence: TGTGCCAGCAGTTCTTTGCCTCGCTCCTACAATGAGCAGTTCTTC.

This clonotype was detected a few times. In DNA, the CDR3 is TGTGCCAGCAGTGTCAACAGAGGGAGCAATCAGCCCCAGCATTTT. This sequence encodes CASSVNRGSNQPQHF. J is TRBJ1-5 and V is TRBV12-3 or TRBV12-4; no reliable D call. The CDR3 totals 15 residues. Deletions cut 5 bases from V and 1 base from J, with 12 bases between.

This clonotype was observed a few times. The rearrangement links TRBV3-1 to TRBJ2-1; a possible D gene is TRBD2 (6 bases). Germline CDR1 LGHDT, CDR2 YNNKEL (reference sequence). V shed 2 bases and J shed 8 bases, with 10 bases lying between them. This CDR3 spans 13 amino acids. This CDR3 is CASSQRLVHEQFF. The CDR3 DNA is TGTGCCAGCAGCCAACGACTAGTCCATGAGCAGTTCTTC.

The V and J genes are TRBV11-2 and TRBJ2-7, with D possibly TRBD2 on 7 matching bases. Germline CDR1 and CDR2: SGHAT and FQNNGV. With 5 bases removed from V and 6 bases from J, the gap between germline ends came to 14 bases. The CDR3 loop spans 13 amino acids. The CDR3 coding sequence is TGTGCCAGCAGCCCGTCCGGGGGGCGCGAGCAGTACTTC. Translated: CASSPSGGREQYF.

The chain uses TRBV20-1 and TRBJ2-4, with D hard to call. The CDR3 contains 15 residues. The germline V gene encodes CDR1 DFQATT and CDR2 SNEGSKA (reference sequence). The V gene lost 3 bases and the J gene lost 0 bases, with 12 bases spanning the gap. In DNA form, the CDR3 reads TGCAGTGCTAGCAGTCTCCGGCTAGCCAAAAACATTCAGTACTTC. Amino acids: CSASSLRLAKNIQYF.